Below, 29 T cell receptor beta chains from the same sample are listed, as sequenced in a study of blood T cell repertoires in COVID-19. Assay: immunoSEQ multiplex PCR; the TCRdb copy retains only in-frame clones and omits some. The data show about 360,000 clones, with approximately 85% seen just once and roughly 2% held by the top ten. Source material: PBMCs or T cells enriched from blood (not recorded which). The receptors were sampled from a woman between 40 and 55 years old with acute COVID-19.

This chain uses TRBV10-3 with TRBJ1-2; a weak D match, TRBD1 (6 bases). Trimming took 10 bases from V and 10 from J, leaving 16 bases between them. The germline CDR1 and CDR2 sequences are ENHRY and SYGVKD. The CDR3 runs to 11 residues. In nucleotides, the CDR3 is TGTGCCACCCAGGGGACGAACGCCTACACCTTC. This sequence encodes CATQGTNAYTF.

The chain carries TRBV28 and TRBJ1-5, with D uncertain. The CDR3 contains 16 residues. The germline V gene has CDR1 MDHEN and CDR2 SYDVKM. V lost 3 bases to trimming and J lost 0 bases, with 12 bases between them. CDR3 DNA sequence: TGTGCCAGCAGTTTTCGAGGACTTCTTAGCAATCAGCCCCAGCATTTT. Translating it yields CASSFRGLLSNQPQHF.

The chain employs TRBV6-5 and TRBJ1-3; no clear D gene. The V gene lost 2 bases and the J gene lost 1 base, with 9 bases spanning the gap. CDR3 length: 15 amino acids. Germline loops: CDR1 MNHEY, CDR2 SVGAGI. CDR3 sequence (DNA): TGTGCCAGCAGTTACGGCGGGCAGTCTGGAAACACCATATATTTT. It yields the protein CASSYGGQSGNTIYF.

This clone was seen only once. The chain employs TRBV3-1 (or the pseudogene TRBV3-2) and TRBJ1-2; D is unclear. Germline V CDR1 and CDR2: LGHDT, YNNKEL (reference sequence). The length of the CDR3 is 12 residues. V was shortened by 0 bases and J by 8 bases, with 7 bases between the two germline ends. The CDR3 sequence is CASSQEAGGYTF. The DNA for the CDR3 is TGTGCCAGCAGCCAAGAGGCGGGGGGCTACACCTTC.

The chain has TRBV5-1 and TRBJ2-7; 11 nucleotides match TRBD2. V shed 0 bases, J shed 3 bases, and the junction held 2 bases outside the gene matches. The V gene's germline CDR1 is SGHRS and CDR2 YFSETQ. The CDR3 extends over 15 amino acids. The CDR3 DNA reads as TGCGCCAGCAGCTTGGCGACTAGCGGGGACTACGAGCAGTACTTC. This translates into CASSLATSGDYEQYF.

The chain is built from TRBV3-1 (or the pseudogene TRBV3-2) and TRBJ2-2; TRBD1 matches at 8 bases. Germline lookup yields CDR1 LGHDT and CDR2 YNNKEL (reference sequence). There are 15 residues in the CDR3. J gave up 3 bases and V 3 bases, and 3 bases lay outside the gene matches. CDR3 sequence (DNA): TGTGCCAGCAGCCAGGAGGACAGGGACACCGGGGAGCTGTTTTTT. It is translated as CASSQEDRDTGELFF.

The rearrangement uses TRBV19 and TRBJ2-7, with D maybe TRBD1 (5 bases). This CDR3 has 15 residues. V was clipped by 10 bases and J by 0 bases, with 19 bases between them. Germline V gene sequence: CDR1 LNHDA, CDR2 SQIVND (reference sequence). The CDR3 protein is CATAPQGSTSYEQYF. CDR3 DNA sequence: TGTGCCACTGCGCCCCAGGGTTCTACCTCCTACGAGCAGTACTTC. The entire variable domain, with the rest obtained from reference TRBV19 and TRBJ2-7, is as follows: DGGITQSPKYLFRKEGQNVTLSCEQNLNHDAMYWYRQDPGQGLRLIYYSQIVNDFQKGDIAEGYSVSREKKESFPLTVTSAQKNPTAFYLCATAPQGSTSYEQYFGPGTRLTVT.

The table lists this clone with a count of one. The V gene is TRBV7-9, the J gene TRBJ1-1, with D perhaps matching TRBD1 (5 bases). Germline lookup yields CDR1 SEHNR and CDR2 FQNEAQ (reference sequence). The CDR3 is made up of 14 amino acids. Trimming took 5 bases from V and 7 from J, leaving 17 bases between them. The CDR3 region has the DNA TGTGCCAGCAGCCAGTCGACTCCGGGGGTTGAAGCTTTCTTT. This translates into CASSQSTPGVEAFF.

The chain has TRBV5-1 and TRBJ1-6; D is unclear. V was cut by 4 bases and J by 7 bases, with 21 bases left in between. The CDR3 totals 17 residues. Germline assignment: CDR1 SGHRS and CDR2 YFSETQ. The CDR3 coding sequence is TGCGCCAGCAGCCGTTGGACGGCGGAGGAGGGCAATTCACCCCTCCACTTT. This sequence encodes CASSRWTAEEGNSPLHF.

The V and J genes are TRBV27 and TRBJ1-2, with 9 positions matching TRBD1. The CDR3 sequence is 13 residues long. Trimming at V came to 5 bases and at J to 6 bases, leaving 4 bases not matched to a gene. Germline V CDR1 and CDR2: MNHEY, SMNVEV (reference sequence). The CDR3 loop is CASSAWTGDGYTF. The CDR3 DNA reads TGTGCCAGCAGTGCATGGACAGGGGATGGCTACACCTTC.

The rearrangement uses TRBV6-1 and TRBJ1-6; 7 nucleotides match TRBD1. The CDR3 consists of 15 residues. CDR1 and CDR2 (germline): MNHNS, SASEGT. V gave up 3 bases and J gave up 7 bases; unmatched junction bases: 6. Here the CDR3 DNA reads TGTGCCAGCAGTGATTCGGGACAGCGCAATTCACCCCTCCACTTT. Protein: CASSDSGQRNSPLHF.

This rearrangement joins TRBV6-5 to TRBJ2-3; 10 positions agree with TRBD2. The V and J ends lost 4 bases and 5 bases, in that order; junction bases with no gene match: 6. The CDR3 covers 15 residues. Looked up from germline, CDR1 is MNHEY and CDR2 is SVGAGI. CDR3 bases: TGTGCCAGCAGTTCGGTTAGCGGGGGGCGAGATACGCAGTATTTT. Amino acids: CASSSVSGGRDTQYF.

The rearrangement uses TRBV3-1 (or the pseudogene TRBV3-2) and TRBJ2-7, with D perhaps matching TRBD1 (6 bases). V lost 6 bases, J lost 5 bases, and 17 bases lay in between. This CDR3 has 14 amino acids. Germline loops: CDR1 LGHDT, CDR2 YNNKEL (reference sequence). CDR3 in DNA: TGTGCCAGCAGTCCGAAAAACAGGGCCCACGAGCAGTACTTC. Its protein is CASSPKNRAHEQYF.

This sequence joins TRBV15 and TRBJ2-7; TRBD1 is a possible D gene (6 bases). Germline V CDR1 and CDR2: LNHNV, YYDKDF (reference sequence). The CDR3 sequence is 13 residues long. V gave up 5 bases and J gave up 4 bases, with 12 bases separating them. CDR3 sequence reads: CATSGNRAYEQYF. The CDR3 nucleotides are TGTGCCACCAGCGGGAACAGGGCTTACGAGCAGTACTTC.

A note on this clone: This clone may be a read error of a much larger clone one base away. V usage is TRBV7-8 and J usage is TRBJ1-1; no clear D. Germline V gene lookup returns CDR1 SGHVS and CDR2 FQNEAQ. V was shortened by 4 bases and J by 1 base, with 7 bases between the two germline ends. This CDR3 region has 13 residues. Here the CDR3 DNA reads TGTGCCAGCAGCTCCCCAGGGAACACTGAAGCTTTCTTT. It yields the protein CASSSPGNTEAFF.

The V gene is TRBV11-2, the J gene TRBJ2-5; 9 bases are shared with TRBD2. The CDR3 is 16 amino acids. J lost 5 bases, V lost 3 bases, and 10 bases had no gene match. Germline CDR1 and CDR2: SGHAT and FQNNGV. In DNA, the CDR3 is TGTGCCAGCAGCTTCACGCGGGGGGGCTTCTGGGAGACCCAGTACTTC. Translating it yields CASSFTRGGFWETQYF.

This sequence joins TRBV7-6 and TRBJ1-1; D may be TRBD1 (5 bases). Trimming shortened V by 0 bases and J by 1 base, and 9 bases separated the two germline ends. CDR3 size: 15 residues. The germline CDR1 and CDR2 sequences are SGHVS and FNYEAQ. CDR3: CASSLAGGGNTEAFF. The CDR3 DNA reads TGTGCCAGCAGCTTAGCGGGGGGTGGGAACACTGAAGCTTTCTTT.

The chain employs TRBV3-1 (or the pseudogene TRBV3-2) and TRBJ1-2, with D possibly being TRBD1 (6 bases). The CDR3 spans 16 residues. V was cut by 4 bases and J by 3 bases, with 18 bases left in between. Germline V CDR1 and CDR2: LGHDT, YNNKEL (reference sequence). CDR3 coding DNA: TGTGCCAGCAGCCCCCAAGGGGGGAGGGATTACTATGGCTACACCTTC. It is translated as CASSPQGGRDYYGYTF.

This sequence joins TRBV5-1 and TRBJ1-2; D possibly corresponds to TRBD1 (6 bases). This CDR3 is built from 15 residues. CDR1 is SGHRS and CDR2 is YFSETQ in the germline V gene. The V end was cut by 3 bases, the J end by 0 bases, with 12 bases between. This chain's CDR3 is CASSYTGTTNYGYTF. CDR3 DNA: TGCGCCAGCAGCTATACCGGGACAACTAACTATGGCTACACCTTC.

This clone has a handful of counts. The rearrangement uses TRBV19 and TRBJ1-2, with a tentative D call TRBD1 (5 bases). The CDR3 is 12 amino acids. V lost 7 bases and J lost 3, with 9 bases in between. Per germline, CDR1 LNHDA and CDR2 SQIVND (reference sequence). CDR3 loop: CASMGQYYGYTF. The DNA of the CDR3 is TGTGCCAGTATGGGGCAATACTATGGCTACACCTTC.

This chain connects TRBV13 to TRBJ2-5; TRBD2 matches at 8 bases. This CDR3 is built from 15 residues. The trim removed 5 bases at V and 3 bases at J, leaving 8 bases unmatched. Germline V gene sequence: CDR1 PRHDT, CDR2 FYEKMQ (reference sequence). This CDR3 is CASSPGLAREETQYF. The CDR3 region has the DNA TGTGCCAGCAGCCCTGGACTAGCCAGGGAAGAGACCCAGTACTTC.

The chain employs TRBV7-6 and TRBJ1-3; D might be TRBD1 (6 bases). The CDR3 runs 16 residues. The ends were cut back, 4 bases at V and 0 bases at J, with 13 bases in the middle. Germline V CDR1 and CDR2: SGHVS, FNYEAQ. The CDR3 nucleotides read TGTGCCAGCAGCTCCCCCAGGGGCCGCTCTGGAAACACCATATATTTT. This sequence encodes CASSSPRGRSGNTIYF.

The chain combines TRBV15 with TRBJ2-3, with TRBD1 matching 10 bases. The CDR3 runs to 15 residues. Germline trimming cut 2 bases from V and 4 bases from J; bases unmatched to any gene: 3. CDR1 and CDR2 (germline): LNHNV, YYDKDF (reference sequence). Here the CDR3 reads CATSRRDRGADTQYF. Written as DNA, the CDR3 is TGTGCCACCAGCAGACGGGACAGGGGTGCAGATACGCAGTATTTT.

The chain is built from TRBV13 and TRBJ1-2; D gene ambiguous. The V and J ends lost 5 bases and 2 bases respectively, with 15 bases between them. The length of the CDR3 is 15 residues. The germline V gene has CDR1 PRHDT and CDR2 FYEKMQ (reference sequence). The chain's CDR3 is CASSPVRPHNYGYTF. Written as DNA, the CDR3 is TGTGCCAGCAGCCCCGTGCGGCCCCACAACTATGGCTACACCTTC.

The rearrangement joins TRBV13 to TRBJ2-2; TRBD2 aligns across 11 bases. J was trimmed by 7 bases and V by 4 bases; bases with no gene match: 8. The CDR3 consists of 16 residues. The germline V gene has CDR1 PRHDT and CDR2 FYEKMQ (reference sequence). In DNA form, the CDR3 reads TGTGCCAGCAGCTCCGTCCGAGGACTAGCGGGCGGGGAGCTGTTTTTT. Its translation: CASSSVRGLAGGELFF.

This clone appeared once. The chain joins TRBV18 to TRBJ1-1; TRBD1 agrees at 8 bases. This CDR3 comprises 15 residues. V dropped 3 bases and J dropped 0; count of bases not matched to a gene: 3. Germline V lookup: CDR1 KGHSH, CDR2 LQKENI. CDR3 sequence: CASSPQTGVNTEAFF. CDR3 sequence (DNA): TGTGCCAGCTCACCCCAGACAGGGGTGAACACTGAAGCTTTCTTT.

This chain uses TRBV4-1 with TRBJ2-7, with TRBD2 matching 7 bases. Germline V CDR1 and CDR2: MGHRA, YSYEKL. V gave up 5 bases and J gave up 7 bases; unmatched junction bases: 11. The length of the CDR3 is 14 residues. DNA for the CDR3: TGCGCCAGCAGCGGCCAAGCGGGGTACGGTGAGCAGTACTTC. Its protein is CASSGQAGYGEQYF.

The chain employs TRBV19 and TRBJ1-2; the D is unclear. The length of the CDR3 is 14 residues. Germline V lookup: CDR1 LNHDA, CDR2 SQIVND (reference sequence). Trimming shortened V by 7 bases and J by 7 bases, and 19 bases separated the two germline ends. The CDR3 DNA follows: TGTGCCAGTAACCGCGGGCCCTCCTTAGGTGGCTACACCTTC. The encoded protein is CASNRGPSLGGYTF. The full variable domain, rest sourced from reference TRBV19 and TRBJ1-2, is DGGITQSPKYLFRKEGQNVTLSCEQNLNHDAMYWYRQDPGQGLRLIYYSQIVNDFQKGDIAEGYSVSREKKESFPLTVTSAQKNPTAFYLCASNRGPSLGGYTFGSGTRLTVV.

The rearrangement uses TRBV3-1 (or the pseudogene TRBV3-2) and TRBJ2-7; TRBD2 matches at 15 bases. V shed 4 bases, J shed 1 base, and the junction held 11 bases outside the gene matches. This CDR3 has 19 amino acids. CDR1 is LGHDT and CDR2 is YNNKEL in the germline V gene (reference sequence). The CDR3 bases are TGTGCCAGCAGCCCCGGGACTAGCGGGGGGAGAGTTCATTCCTACGAGCAGTACTTC. Its translation is CASSPGTSGGRVHSYEQYF.